The rows below give T cell receptor beta chains drawn from one sample of a study of T cell repertoires in cytomegalovirus infection. Their specific antigens are unknown. Via MiXCR, TCRdb re-called the reads, giving one row per CDR3 protein. The sample consists of approximately 470,000 distinct CDR3 sequences, approximately 46% of them appearing once. The material sequenced was cultured PBMCs, taken from culture after CMV antigen stimulation. The receptor set was obtained from a human donor in good health (CMV status not recorded). Some clones in this sample may be carry-over from other donors' samples. Both conserved end residues are part of each CDR3. D genes are given only for firm matches. Not all rows give a size; the values are once, few, many and, for expanded clones, a class.

v_call,clone_size,j_call,d_call,cdr3_aa,cdr3_nt
TRBV11-2,-,TRBJ2-1,-,CASSPSQLSGPEQFF,TGTGCCAGCAGCCCATCCCAACTCTCGGGGCCTGAGCAGTTCTTC
TRBV7-9,-,TRBJ1-1,TRBD1,CASSLAQGVTEAFF,TGTGCCAGCAGCTTAGCGCAGGGGGTCACTGAAGCTTTCTTT
TRBV20-1,-,TRBJ2-1,-,CSAQAVSTGNEQFF,TGCAGTGCCCAAGCGGTATCTACGGGGAATGAGCAGTTCTTC
TRBV4-1,-,TRBJ2-1,TRBD2,CASSQAGTSGSRRSYNEQFF,TGCGCCAGCAGCCAAGCCGGAACTAGCGGGAGCCGACGCTCCTACAATGAGCAGTTCTTC
TRBV2,once,TRBJ1-1,-,CASSPWTANTEAFF,TGTGCCAGCAGTCCGTGGACAGCGAACACTGAAGCTTTCTTT
TRBV6-2/TRBV6-3,-,TRBJ2-1,TRBD2,CASSPELAGVHNEQFF,TGTGCCAGCAGCCCAGAACTAGCGGGAGTCCACAATGAGCAGTTCTTC
TRBV18,-,TRBJ1-1,-,CASSPAAMSTEAFF,TGTGCCAGCTCACCCGCGGCAATGAGCACTGAAGCTTTCTTT
TRBV6-1,few,TRBJ1-2,-,CASSTRKGNYGYTF,TGTGCCAGCAGCACAAGAAAGGGGAACTATGGCTACACCTTC
TRBV7-6,many,TRBJ2-1,-,CASSLRQGGNEQFF,TGTGCCAGCAGCTTAAGACAGGGAGGGAATGAGCAGTTCTTC
TRBV11-3,once,TRBJ2-5,TRBD1,CASSAGQDMTQYF,TGTGCCAGCAGCGCCGGACAGGACATGACCCAGTACTTC
TRBV6-5,-,TRBJ2-3,-,CASSYSSSSSTDTQYF,TGTGCCAGCAGTTACTCGAGTAGCTCCAGCACAGATACGCAGTATTTT
TRBV12-3/TRBV12-4,many,TRBJ2-3,TRBD2,CASRKRGLAGKRDTQYF,TGTGCCAGCAGAAAACGGGGACTAGCGGGGAAGAGAGATACGCAGTATTTT
TRBV7-2,few,TRBJ2-5,-,CASSREMETQYF,TGTGCCAGCAGCCGGGAGATGGAGACCCAGTACTTC
TRBV25-1,-,TRBJ1-5,TRBD1,CASSEGQDLVQPQHF,TGTGCCAGCAGCGAGGGACAGGATCTTGTTCAGCCCCAGCATTTT
TRBV12-3/TRBV12-4,-,TRBJ2-5,-,CASSSNVQETQYF,TGTGCCAGCAGTTCGAACGTACAAGAGACCCAGTACTTC
TRBV6-1,-,TRBJ2-3,TRBD2,CASTEGLYITDTQYF,TGTGCCAGCACCGAGGGACTATACATCACAGATACGCAGTATTTT
TRBV7-2,few,TRBJ2-5,TRBD2,CASSLGLGGRLRETQYF,TGTGCCAGCAGCCTCGGACTGGGCGGGAGGCTTCGTGAGACCCAGTACTTC
TRBV7-2,many,TRBJ2-1,TRBD2,CASSSPSGNYPTSSYNEQFF,TGTGCCAGCAGCTCCCCTAGCGGGAACTATCCAACTAGCTCCTACAATGAGCAGTTCTTC
TRBV6-1,-,TRBJ2-1,-,CASSSGVAVHNEQFF,TGTGCCAGCAGCTCAGGGGTAGCGGTGCACAATGAGCAGTTCTTC
TRBV19,-,TRBJ2-2,-,CASSIDLTGELFF,TGTGCCAGTAGTATAGATCTCACCGGGGAGCTGTTTTTT
TRBV19,-,TRBJ2-2,-,CASSARDYTGELFF,TGTGCCAGTAGTGCAAGGGACTACACCGGGGAGCTGTTTTTT
TRBV10-3,-,TRBJ2-7,TRBD1,CAISAQGAGYEQYF,TGTGCCATCAGTGCTCAGGGGGCAGGCTACGAGCAGTACTTC
TRBV7-6,few,TRBJ1-3,-,CASSLLDSGNTIYF,TGTGCCAGCAGCTTACTTGACTCTGGAAACACCATATATTTT
TRBV4-1,few,TRBJ2-7,-,CASSQASGRGTYEQYF,TGCGCCAGCAGCCAAGCGAGTGGCAGGGGCACCTACGAGCAGTACTTC
TRBV7-6,-,TRBJ2-7,-,CASSPQGHSSYEQYF,TGTGCCAGCAGCCCCCAGGGACACAGCTCCTACGAGCAGTACTTC
TRBV7-9,-,TRBJ2-1,TRBD2,CASSQNRRLAGATYDEQFF,TGTGCCAGCAGCCAAAACCGACGGCTAGCGGGGGCCACGTACGATGAGCAGTTCTTC
TRBV4-2,few,TRBJ2-3,-,CASSQGAGEGNTQYF,TGTGCCAGCAGCCAAGGCGCAGGGGAAGGAAATACGCAGTATTTT
TRBV7-9,few,TRBJ1-6,-,CASSPASPLHF,TGTGCCAGCAGCCCAGCTTCACCCCTCCACTTT
TRBV15,-,TRBJ2-1,TRBD2,CATSRDPSLAGDNEQFF,TGTGCCACCAGCAGAGACCCTAGCCTAGCGGGGGACAATGAGCAGTTCTTC
TRBV6-2/TRBV6-3,few,TRBJ1-2,-,CASKATETGPYGYTF,TGTGCCAGCAAGGCGACCGAGACAGGACCCTATGGCTACACCTTC
TRBV20-1,-,TRBJ1-1,-,CRVSSGTEAFF,TGCAGAGTCTCCTCGGGCACTGAAGCTTTCTTT
TRBV7-9,few,TRBJ1-6,-,CASSLEVTGGYNSPLHF,TGTGCCAGCAGCTTAGAAGTAACCGGGGGCTATAATTCACCCCTCCACTTT
TRBV7-2,-,TRBJ1-5,TRBD1,CASSWGTGEFQPQHF,TGTGCCAGCAGCTGGGGGACAGGGGAATTTCAGCCCCAGCATTTT
TRBV19,once,TRBJ2-3,-,CASSTPPGLGQADTDTQYF,TGTGCCAGTAGTACCCCCCCCGGGCTCGGGCAGGCGGACACAGATACGCAGTATTTT
TRBV6-2/TRBV6-3,-,TRBJ2-1,-,CASSFPEPLGYNEQFF,TGTGCCAGCAGTTTCCCCGAGCCATTAGGATACAATGAGCAGTTCTTC
TRBV7-8,-,TRBJ1-5,-,CASSFGSPGQPQHF,TGTGCCAGCAGCTTCGGCTCTCCTGGGCAGCCCCAGCATTTT
TRBV20-1,-,TRBJ1-1,-,CSASQGDTEAFF,TGCAGTGCTAGTCAGGGAGACACTGAAGCTTTCTTT
TRBV7-2,-,TRBJ1-6,TRBD1,CASSETGGLGSPLHF,TGTGCCAGCAGTGAAACAGGGGGATTGGGTTCACCCCTCCACTTT
TRBV20-1,-,TRBJ2-5,TRBD2,CSAGTSGRMETQYF,TGCAGTGCTGGGACTAGCGGGAGAATGGAGACCCAGTACTTC
TRBV7-6,once,TRBJ2-1,TRBD2,CASSPGEGGDEQFF,TGTGCCAGCAGCCCGGGGGAGGGCGGGGATGAGCAGTTCTTC
TRBV5-4,-,TRBJ2-4,TRBD2,CASSWGLAGINIQYF,TGTGCCAGCAGCTGGGGACTAGCGGGGATAAACATTCAGTACTTC
TRBV7-6,-,TRBJ1-6,-,CASSPRGNINSPLHF,TGTGCCAGCTCGCCACGCGGCAATATTAATTCACCCCTCCACTTT
TRBV9,-,TRBJ1-1,-,CASSVASNTEAFF,TGTGCCAGCAGCGTGGCCTCGAACACTGAAGCTTTCTTT
TRBV6-1,-,TRBJ2-2,-,CASRERGGGELFF,TGTGCCAGCAGAGAGAGGGGTGGCGGGGAGCTGTTTTTT
TRBV7-9,-,TRBJ2-1,TRBD1,CASIGTGGDEQFF,TGTGCCAGTATTGGGACAGGGGGGGATGAGCAGTTCTTC
TRBV7-2,few,TRBJ2-5,-,CASSLAQVMGWAQYF,TGTGCCAGCAGCTTAGCGCAAGTTATGGGCTGGGCCCAGTACTTC
TRBV5-4,-,TRBJ1-6,TRBD1,CASSLSGGTYNSPLHF,TGTGCCAGCAGCTTGTCAGGGGGCACCTATAATTCACCCCTCCACTTT
TRBV6-6,-,TRBJ2-7,-,CASSYQEGGDEQYF,TGTGCCAGCAGTTACCAGGAAGGGGGGGACGAGCAGTACTTC
TRBV10-3,-,TRBJ2-1,-,CAISKDSYNEQFF,TGTGCCATCAGCAAGGACAGCTACAATGAGCAGTTCTTC
TRBV28,-,TRBJ2-1,-,CASSGYYNEQFF,TGTGCCAGCAGTGGTTATTACAATGAGCAGTTCTTC
TRBV28,-,TRBJ1-3,TRBD1,CASSPTGLMDTIYF,TGTGCCAGCAGTCCGACAGGGTTAATGGACACCATATATTTT
TRBV11-2,once,TRBJ2-3,-,CASSSGATSASTDTQYF,TGTGCCAGCAGCTCGGGGGCCACTAGCGCAAGCACAGATACGCAGTATTTT
TRBV6-1,many,TRBJ1-1,-,CASSRTVNTEAFF,TGTGCCAGCAGCAGGACAGTTAACACTGAAGCTTTCTTT
TRBV12-3/TRBV12-4,-,TRBJ1-4,-,CASSTGPHNEKLFF,TGTGCCAGCAGCACGGGACCCCATAATGAAAAACTGTTTTTT